This T cell receptor (beta chain) was profiled in a study of identical twins. Looked up from germline, CDR1 is SGDLS and CDR2 is YYNGEE. Deletions cut 4 bases from V and 4 bases from J, with 11 bases between. The CDR3 sequence is 13 residues long. One entry per CDR3 protein, called by TCRdb with MiXCR from the 5' RACE reads. The table has some 500,000 distinct CDR3 sequences, 22% seen once; the top ten hold around 0.91%. This clonotype was counted a few times. A further study also used this sample, focusing on T cells expressing NK-cell markers. From that second work: Sorted CD3+CD56+NKG2C+, CD3+CD56+NKG2C- and CD3+CD56-NKG2C+ T cells provided the TCR beta repertoires.

Sequencing was carried out using CD4+ T cells sorted from blood. The gene calls are TRBV9 and TRBJ1-2, with D possibly being TRBD1 (5 bases). This sequence originates from a young woman in good health. CDR3 coding DNA: TGTGCCAGCAGCCGGGGACCTTTCTATGGCTACACCTTC. Residues: CASSRGPFYGYTF.